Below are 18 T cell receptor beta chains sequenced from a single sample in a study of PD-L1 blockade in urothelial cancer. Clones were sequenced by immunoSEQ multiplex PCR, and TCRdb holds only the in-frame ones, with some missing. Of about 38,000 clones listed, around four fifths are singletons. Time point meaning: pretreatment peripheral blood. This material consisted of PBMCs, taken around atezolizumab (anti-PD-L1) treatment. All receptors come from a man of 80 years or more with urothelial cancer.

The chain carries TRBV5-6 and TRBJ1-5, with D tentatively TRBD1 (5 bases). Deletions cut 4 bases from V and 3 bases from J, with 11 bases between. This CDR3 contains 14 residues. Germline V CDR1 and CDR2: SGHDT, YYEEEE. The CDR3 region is CASSVGGNNQPQHF. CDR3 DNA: TGTGCCAGCAGCGTTGGGGGGAACAATCAGCCCCAGCATTTT.

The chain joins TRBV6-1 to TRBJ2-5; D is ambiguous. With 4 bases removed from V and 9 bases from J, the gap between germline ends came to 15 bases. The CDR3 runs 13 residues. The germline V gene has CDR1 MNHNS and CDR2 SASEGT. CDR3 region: CASSGPFSSAQYF. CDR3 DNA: TGTGCCAGCAGTGGCCCATTTTCCTCGGCCCAGTACTTC.

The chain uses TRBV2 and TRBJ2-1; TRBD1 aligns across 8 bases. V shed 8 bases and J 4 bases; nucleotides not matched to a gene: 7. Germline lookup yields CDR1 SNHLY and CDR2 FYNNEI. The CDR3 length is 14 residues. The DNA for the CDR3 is TGTGCCAGCCATAGGGGGACAGGTTACAATGAGCAGTTCTTC. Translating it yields CASHRGTGYNEQFF. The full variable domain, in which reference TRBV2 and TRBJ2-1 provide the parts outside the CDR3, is EPEVTQTPSHQVTQMGQEVILRCVPISNHLYFYWYRQILGQKVEFLVSFYNNEISEKSEIFDDQFSVERPDGSNFTLKIRSTKLEDSAMYFCASHRGTGYNEQFFGPGTRLTVL.

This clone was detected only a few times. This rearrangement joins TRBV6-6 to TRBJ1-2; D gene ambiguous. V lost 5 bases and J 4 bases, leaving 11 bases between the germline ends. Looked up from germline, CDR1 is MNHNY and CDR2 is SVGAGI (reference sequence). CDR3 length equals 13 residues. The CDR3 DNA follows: TGTGCCAGCAGTCCAAGTGGAGGCTATGGCTACACCTTC. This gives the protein CASSPSGGYGYTF.

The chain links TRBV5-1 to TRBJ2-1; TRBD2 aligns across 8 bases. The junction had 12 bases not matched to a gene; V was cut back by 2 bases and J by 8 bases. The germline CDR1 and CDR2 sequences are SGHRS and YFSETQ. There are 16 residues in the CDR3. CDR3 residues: CASSLRGAGAGDEQFF. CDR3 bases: TGCGCCAGCAGCTTAAGGGGAGCGGGAGCGGGCGATGAGCAGTTCTTC.

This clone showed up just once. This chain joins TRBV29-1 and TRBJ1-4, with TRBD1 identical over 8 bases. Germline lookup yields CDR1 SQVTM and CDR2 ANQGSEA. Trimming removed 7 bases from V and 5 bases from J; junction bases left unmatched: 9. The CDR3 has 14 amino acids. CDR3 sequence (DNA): TGCAGCGCCTCCAAGGGACAGGTGAATGAAAAACTGTTTTTT. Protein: CSASKGQVNEKLFF.

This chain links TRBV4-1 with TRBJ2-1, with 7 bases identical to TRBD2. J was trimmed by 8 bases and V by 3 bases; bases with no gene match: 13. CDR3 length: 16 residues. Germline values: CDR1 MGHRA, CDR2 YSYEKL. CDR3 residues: CASSQVGGRASDEQFF. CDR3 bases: TGCGCCAGCAGCCAGGTTGGAGGGAGGGCCTCGGATGAGCAGTTCTTC.

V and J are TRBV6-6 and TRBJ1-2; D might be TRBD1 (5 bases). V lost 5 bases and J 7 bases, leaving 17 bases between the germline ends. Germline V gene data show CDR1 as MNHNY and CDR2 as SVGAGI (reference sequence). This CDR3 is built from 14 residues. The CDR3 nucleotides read TGTGCCAGCAGTGGGGCACGCGGGGCCCTTGGCTACACCTTC. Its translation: CASSGARGALGYTF.

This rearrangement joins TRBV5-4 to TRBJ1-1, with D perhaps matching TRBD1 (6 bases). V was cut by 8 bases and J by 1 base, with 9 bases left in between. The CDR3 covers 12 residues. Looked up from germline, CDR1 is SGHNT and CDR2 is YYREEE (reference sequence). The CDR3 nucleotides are TGTGCCAGTCAGGGGAGGAACACTGAAGCTTTCTTT. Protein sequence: CASQGRNTEAFF.

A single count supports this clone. For the CDR3, the DNA is TGTGCCTGGGGGACAGGGGGCTTTCAGCCCCAGCATTTT. This sequence encodes CAWGTGGFQPQHF. The V call is TRBV30, the J call TRBJ1-5; TRBD1 agrees at 12 bases. Germline CDR1 GTSNPN, CDR2 SVGIG (reference sequence). Trimming removed 5 bases from V and 6 bases from J; junction bases left unmatched: 2. The length of the CDR3 is 13 residues.

Here the CDR3 reads CASSPDREPDTQYF. The CDR3 nucleotides are TGCGCCAGCAGCCCCGACAGGGAACCAGATACGCAGTATTTT. V usage is TRBV5-1 and J usage is TRBJ2-3; 7 positions agree with TRBD1. Germline V lookup: CDR1 SGHRS, CDR2 YFSETQ. V shed 4 bases and J 4 bases; nucleotides not matched to a gene: 6. The CDR3 is made up of 14 amino acids.

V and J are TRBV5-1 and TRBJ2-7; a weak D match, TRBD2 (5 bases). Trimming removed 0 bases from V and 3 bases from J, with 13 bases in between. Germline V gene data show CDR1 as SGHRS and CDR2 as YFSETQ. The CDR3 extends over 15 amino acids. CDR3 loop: CASSLGTATLYEQYF. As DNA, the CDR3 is TGCGCCAGCAGCTTGGGGACTGCAACCCTCTACGAGCAGTACTTC.

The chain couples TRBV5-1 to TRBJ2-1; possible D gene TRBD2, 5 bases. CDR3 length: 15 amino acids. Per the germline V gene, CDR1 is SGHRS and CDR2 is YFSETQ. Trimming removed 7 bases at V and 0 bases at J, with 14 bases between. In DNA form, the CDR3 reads TGCGCCAGCGCTGCGATAGCGAGCTCCTACAATGAGCAGTTCTTC. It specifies CASAAIASSYNEQFF. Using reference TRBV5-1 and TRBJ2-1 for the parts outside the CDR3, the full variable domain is KAGVTQTPRYLIKTRGQQVTLSCSPISGHRSVSWYQQTPGQGLQFLFEYFSETQRNKGNFPGRFSGRQFSNSRSEMNVSTLELGDSALYLCASAAIASSYNEQFFGPGTRLTVL.

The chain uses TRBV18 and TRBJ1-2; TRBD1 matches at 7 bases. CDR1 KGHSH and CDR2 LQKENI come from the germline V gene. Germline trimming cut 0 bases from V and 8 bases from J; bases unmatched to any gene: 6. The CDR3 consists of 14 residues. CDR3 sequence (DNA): TGTGCCAGCTCACCACCGACAGGGCCTGGCGGCTACACCTTC. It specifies CASSPPTGPGGYTF.

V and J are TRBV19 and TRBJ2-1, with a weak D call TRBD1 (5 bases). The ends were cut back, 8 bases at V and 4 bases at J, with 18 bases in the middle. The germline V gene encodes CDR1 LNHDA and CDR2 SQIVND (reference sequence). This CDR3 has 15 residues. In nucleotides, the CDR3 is TGTGCCAGTCAGAAAAACACAGGAACGTACAATGAGCAGTTCTTC. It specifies CASQKNTGTYNEQFF.

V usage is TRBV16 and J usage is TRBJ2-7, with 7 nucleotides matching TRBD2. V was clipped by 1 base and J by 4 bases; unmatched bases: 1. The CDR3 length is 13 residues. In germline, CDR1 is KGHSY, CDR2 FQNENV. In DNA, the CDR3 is TGTGCCAGCAGCCAATGGCGGGAGTACGAGCAGTACTTC. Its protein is CASSQWREYEQYF.

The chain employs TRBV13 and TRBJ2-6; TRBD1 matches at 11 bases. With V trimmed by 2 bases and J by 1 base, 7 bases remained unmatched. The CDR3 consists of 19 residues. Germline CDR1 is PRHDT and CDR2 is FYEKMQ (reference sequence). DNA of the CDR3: TGTGCCAGCAGCTTAATCGGGGGACAGGGGGGATCTGGGGCCAACGTCCTGACTTTC. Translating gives CASSLIGGQGGSGANVLTF. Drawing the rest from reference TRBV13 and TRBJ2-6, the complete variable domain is AAGVIQSPRHLIKEKRETATLKCYPIPRHDTVYWYQQGPGQDPQFLISFYEKMQSDKGSIPDRFSAQQFSDYHSELNMSSLELGDSALYFCASSLIGGQGGSGANVLTFGAGSRLTVL.

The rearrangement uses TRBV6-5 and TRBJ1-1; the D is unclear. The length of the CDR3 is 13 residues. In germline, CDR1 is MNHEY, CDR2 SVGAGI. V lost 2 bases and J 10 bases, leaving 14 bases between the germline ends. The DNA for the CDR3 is TGTGCCAGCAGTTACGAGGAACGGGCGGGAGCTTTCTTT. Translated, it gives CASSYEERAGAFF.